Each of the 29 T cell receptor beta chains below was sequenced from the same sample in a study of blood T cells in healthy people across ages. Sample-barcoded 5' priming and a J-beta primer mix drove a second PCR of roughly 7 to 11 cycles. TCRdb analysed the 5' RACE reads with MiXCR anew, one entry per CDR3 protein. The sample records more than 900,000 distinct CDR3 sequences, roughly 24% being singletons. These sequences were also reported in another study, on T cells of mothers and their children.

Sequenced material: blood. The receptors were gathered from a girl aged 2-10 years in good health.

This clonotype was counted only a few times. The V call is TRBV29-1, the J call TRBJ2-2; possible D gene TRBD1, 5 bases. This CDR3 region has 15 residues. Germline CDR1 reads SQVTM; CDR2 reads ANQGSEA. Trimming left V 4 bases short and J 5 bases short, with 17 bases between. The CDR3 DNA reads as TGCAGCGTTGTTGTTACAGGCATCCTGACCGGGGAGCTGTTTTTT. Protein: CSVVVTGILTGELFF.

A few counts support this clonotype. V usage is TRBV5-1 and J usage is TRBJ2-6, with D tentatively TRBD1 or TRBD2 (5 bases each). This CDR3 has 17 residues. The germline V and J ends were trimmed by 4 bases and 1 base, with 15 bases remaining between them. Germline V CDR1 and CDR2: SGHRS, YFSETQ. The CDR3 bases are TGCGCCAGCAGCCCCCGGGACGGTCCTTCTGGGGCCAACGTCCTGACTTTC. Its protein product is CASSPRDGPSGANVLTF.

On this clonotype itself: One end of the junction varies from germline; a read error may be responsible. The gene calls are TRBV28 and TRBJ2-3; 13 nucleotides line up with TRBD2. This CDR3 region has 16 residues. Germline CDR1 and CDR2: MDHEN and SYDVKM. In nucleotides, the CDR3 is TGTGCCAGCAGTTCAACACACCCGGGACTAGCGGGACTTGGGGAGTTT. Its protein is CASSSTHPGLAGLGEF.

This chain uses TRBV15 with TRBJ1-5; a weak D match, TRBD1 (6 bases). CDR1 is LNHNV and CDR2 is YYDKDF in the germline V gene (reference sequence). Trimming left V 0 bases short and J 7 bases short, with 10 bases between. The CDR3 consists of 14 residues. The CDR3 loop reads CATSREGGVQPQHF. CDR3 bases: TGTGCCACCAGCAGAGAGGGGGGCGTACAGCCCCAGCATTTT.

This clonotype appeared a few times. This rearrangement joins TRBV6-5 to TRBJ2-5; TRBD2 might be the D (6 bases). Germline V gives CDR1 MNHEY, CDR2 SVGAGI. The CDR3 spans 14 residues. V was shortened by 2 bases and J by 4 bases, with 11 bases between the two germline ends. In nucleotides, the CDR3 is TGTGCCAGCAGTTACGGCGGGGACCCAGAGACCCAGTACTTC. This sequence encodes CASSYGGDPETQYF.

The rearrangement links TRBV5-1 to TRBJ2-1; D might be TRBD1 or TRBD2, each matching 5 bases. The ends were cut back, 0 bases at V and 9 bases at J, with 10 bases in the middle. The CDR3 spans 13 residues. Germline V gives CDR1 SGHRS, CDR2 YFSETQ. For the CDR3, the DNA is TGCGCCAGCAGCTTGGCCGGGGCTCCTGAGCAGTTCTTC. Translating gives CASSLAGAPEQFF.

The table lists this clonotype with a few counts. The chain uses TRBV25-1 and TRBJ2-7; D might be TRBD1 or TRBD2, each matching 5 bases. The V and J ends lost 6 bases and 3 bases respectively, with 12 bases between them. The CDR3 length is 13 residues. Per the germline V gene, CDR1 is MGHDK and CDR2 is SYGVNS. The CDR3 DNA reads TGTGCCAGCAGCCTCCGGGACGGCTACGAGCAGTACTTC. It translates to CASSLRDGYEQYF.

This clonotype was counted only a few times. The rearrangement uses TRBV7-9 and TRBJ1-5, with unresolved D. The CDR3 has 13 amino acids. The V gene's germline CDR1 is SEHNR and CDR2 FQNEAQ (reference sequence). Trimming pared 0 bases from V and 12 bases from J, leaving 12 bases between. This CDR3 is CASSLAGPSDQHF. DNA of the CDR3: TGTGCCAGCAGCTTAGCAGGGCCGTCGGACCAGCATTTT. Combining the CDR3 with reference TRBV7-9 and TRBJ1-5 gives the whole variable domain DTGVSQNPRHKITKRGQNVTFRCDPISEHNRLYWYRQTLGQGPEFLTYFQNEAQLEKSRLLSDRFSAERPKGSFSTLEIQRTEQGDSAMYLCASSLAGPSDQHFGDGTRLSIL.

The rearrangement uses TRBV4-3 and TRBJ2-1; D is unclear. The J call may be incorrect, as the DNA end agrees better with TRBJ2-5. CDR3 size: 14 residues. Germline loops: CDR1 LGHNA, CDR2 YSLEER. CDR3 region: CASSQDNISKTQYF. CDR3 nucleotides: TGCGCCAGCAGCCAAGACAATATATCAAAGACCCAGTACTTC.

The rearrangement uses TRBV14 and TRBJ1-1; D unclear. The V and J ends lost 6 bases and 0 bases respectively, with 11 bases between them. The CDR3 runs 14 residues. CDR1 is SGHDN, CDR2 FVKESK, per germline. The chain's CDR3 is CASRNTLMNTEAFF. As DNA, the CDR3 is TGTGCCAGCAGGAACACGCTCATGAACACTGAAGCTTTCTTT.

V and J are TRBV29-1 and TRBJ1-5; D ambiguous. Per the germline V gene, CDR1 is SQVTM and CDR2 is ANQGSEA. V lost 4 bases, J lost 5 bases, and 18 bases lay in between. The CDR3 is made up of 15 amino acids. Here the CDR3 DNA reads TGCAGCGTTGGTGGAGGTGGAGGATTGGATCAGCCCCAGCATTTT. Translating gives CSVGGGGGLDQPQHF.

V gene TRBV2 combines with J gene TRBJ2-2; D not certain. V lost 8 bases, J lost 2 bases, and 12 bases lay in between. Germline CDR1 is SNHLY and CDR2 is FYNNEI. The CDR3 has 14 residues. The CDR3 sequence is CASLNDANTGELFF. CDR3 DNA: TGTGCCAGCCTGAATGACGCAAACACCGGGGAGCTGTTTTTT.

This chain connects TRBV7-2 to TRBJ1-4; D gene ambiguous. Germline CDR1 reads SGHTA; CDR2 reads FQGNSA. V lost 1 base, J lost 7 bases, and 10 bases lay in between. There are 14 residues in the CDR3. The chain's CDR3 is CASSLDWISEKLFF. The CDR3 DNA reads TGTGCCAGCAGCTTAGACTGGATTTCTGAAAAACTGTTTTTT.

This sequence joins TRBV29-1 and TRBJ1-1; 9 bases map to TRBD1. The CDR3 spans 15 residues. With V trimmed by 3 bases and J by 3 bases, 8 bases remained unmatched. Germline CDR1 is SQVTM and CDR2 is ANQGSEA. CDR3 bases: TGCAGCGTTGAGCCCTTTAGGACAGGGGACACTGAAGCTTTCTTT. It is translated as CSVEPFRTGDTEAFF.

This clonotype came up many times. The genes are TRBV28 and TRBJ1-4; D may be TRBD1 (5 bases). Germline CDR1 is MDHEN and CDR2 is SYDVKM. The length of the CDR3 is 14 residues. V lost 3 bases to trimming and J lost 0 bases, with 5 bases between them. CDR3 bases: TGTGCCAGCAGTTTCAGGGCAACTAATGAAAAACTGTTTTTT. Translating gives CASSFRATNEKLFF.

The chain employs TRBV4-2 and TRBJ1-3; TRBD1 matches at 8 bases. From germline, CDR1 is LGHNA and CDR2 YNFKEQ. Trimming removed 0 bases from V and 16 bases from J; junction bases left unmatched: 11. There are 14 residues in the CDR3. The CDR3 here is CASSQEDSGTGMYF. In nucleotides, the CDR3 is TGTGCCAGCAGCCAAGAAGATTCCGGGACAGGCATGTATTTT.

V gene TRBV2 combines with J gene TRBJ2-1; D not resolved. This CDR3 spans 15 amino acids. Germline V gene sequence: CDR1 SNHLY, CDR2 FYNNEI. Trimming took 7 bases from V and 0 from J, leaving 13 bases between them. The CDR3 nucleotides are TGTGCCAGCACTCCAGAACACAGCTCCTACAATGAGCAGTTCTTC. Its translation: CASTPEHSSYNEQFF.

This rearrangement joins TRBV7-9 to TRBJ2-5, with D unresolved. Gene TRBJ2-7 matches the end of the DNA better, so the J call may be wrong. From germline, CDR1 is SEHNR and CDR2 FQNEAQ (reference sequence). CDR3 size: 15 residues. As DNA, the CDR3 is TGTGCCAGCAGCTTATCCCCAGCATCGAACTACGAGCAGTACTTC. Translation: CASSLSPASNYEQYF.

This clonotype was counted between two and nine times. The chain couples TRBV5-5 to TRBJ2-5; D not certain. The germline V gene encodes CDR1 SGHKS and CDR2 YYEKEE (reference sequence). V was cut by 1 base and J by 5 bases, with 12 bases left in between. The CDR3 spans 14 residues. CDR3 residues: CASSLLFDGETQYF. The CDR3 coding sequence is TGTGCCAGCAGCTTGCTTTTTGATGGGGAGACCCAGTACTTC.

There are a few counts of this clonotype. This chain links TRBV29-1 with TRBJ2-2, with unresolved D. The CDR3 sequence is 13 residues long. Germline CDR1 is SQVTM and CDR2 is ANQGSEA. Trimming took off 6 bases at V and 1 base at J, with 9 bases between the two ends. CDR3 sequence reads: CSVERQNTGELFF. The CDR3 DNA is TGCAGCGTCGAAAGACAGAACACCGGGGAGCTGTTTTTT.

This clonotype was counted between two and nine times. J is TRBJ2-1 and V is TRBV20-1, with D possibly being TRBD2 (5 bases). The CDR3 runs 16 residues. Germline V gene sequence: CDR1 DFQATT, CDR2 SNEGSKA (reference sequence). V was shortened by 0 bases and J by 3 bases, with 15 bases between the two germline ends. The CDR3 sequence: CSAREFGVDFYNEQFF. Here the CDR3 DNA reads TGCAGTGCTAGAGAATTCGGGGTGGACTTCTACAATGAGCAGTTCTTC.

The sample holds a few counts of this clonotype. The chain couples TRBV4-1 to TRBJ1-4, with TRBD1 matching over 7 bases. With V trimmed by 6 bases and J by 14 bases, 6 bases remained unmatched. CDR1 is MGHRA and CDR2 is YSYEKL in the germline V gene. This CDR3 comprises 11 residues. This chain's CDR3 is CASSTGVRLFF. CDR3 DNA sequence: TGCGCCAGCAGTACAGGGGTTCGGCTGTTTTTT.

The chain is built from TRBV21-1 and TRBJ2-1. TRBV21-1 counts as a pseudogene. CDR3 length: 15 residues. As DNA, the CDR3 is TGTGCCAGCAGCAAATATACGAGCTCCTACAATGAGCAGCTCTTC. Residues: CASSKYTSSYNEQLF.

This clonotype was detected only a few times. This sequence joins TRBV29-1 and TRBJ1-1; D is unresolved. V dropped 7 bases and J dropped 2 bases, with 8 bases sitting between them. The CDR3 spans 11 residues. Germline-derived CDR1 and CDR2 are SQVTM and ANQGSEA. CDR3 loop: CSAESNTEAFF. CDR3 nucleotides: TGCAGCGCCGAATCAAACACTGAAGCTTTCTTT.

The rearrangement links TRBV7-2 to TRBJ1-2; D is possibly TRBD1 (6 bases). Germline lookup yields CDR1 SGHTA and CDR2 FQGNSA. There are 14 residues in the CDR3. V was cut by 7 bases and J by 2 bases, with 14 bases left in between. CDR3: CASTQAGANYGYTF. The CDR3 nucleotides read TGTGCCAGCACCCAAGCGGGGGCAAACTATGGCTACACCTTC.

This clonotype has a handful of counts. The rearrangement uses TRBV4-1 and TRBJ2-5; TRBD1 or TRBD2 may be the D gene (5 bases each). Trimming left V 1 base short and J 0 bases short, with 12 bases between. Germline assignment: CDR1 MGHRA and CDR2 YSYEKL. The CDR3 has 16 amino acids. The CDR3: CASSQVWGSNQETQYF. In DNA form, the CDR3 reads TGCGCCAGCAGCCAAGTATGGGGGTCAAACCAAGAGACCCAGTACTTC.

The rearrangement joins TRBV28 to TRBJ2-6, with a possible D match to TRBD1 (6 bases). Germline CDR1 is MDHEN and CDR2 is SYDVKM. V was pared by 5 bases and J by 0 bases, with 23 bases between. The CDR3 length is 20 residues. CDR3: CASSPYQQGSWGSGANVLTF. The CDR3, as DNA: TGTGCCAGCAGTCCTTACCAACAGGGATCCTGGGGCTCTGGGGCCAACGTCCTGACTTTC. The complete variable domain, with remaining parts taken from reference TRBV28 and TRBJ2-6, reads DVKVTQSSRYLVKRTGEKVFLECVQDMDHENMFWYRQDPGLGLRLIYFSYDVKMKEKGDIPEGYSVSREKKERFSLILESASTNQTSMYLCASSPYQQGSWGSGANVLTFGAGSRLTVL.

Points on this clonotype: Germline and junction disagree at one end, which may indicate a read error. The chain carries TRBV7-7 and TRBJ2-2; D unclear. The germline V gene encodes CDR1 SSHAT and CDR2 FNYEAQ (reference sequence). CDR3 length: 14 amino acids. CDR3: CASSLVVGTGELFF. DNA of the CDR3: TGTGCTAGCAGCTTAGTAGTTGGGACCGGGGAGCTGTTTTTT.

The chain combines TRBV28 with TRBJ2-5, with D unresolved. The J call may not be correct, given that the DNA end is closer to TRBJ2-7. The CDR3 is 13 amino acids. CDR1 and CDR2 from the germline V gene are MDHEN and SYDVKM. This CDR3 is CASSPTHVYEQYF. The CDR3 DNA reads TGTGCCAGCAGTCCAACCCACGTATACGAGCAGTACTTC.